This record concerns one T cell receptor beta chain sequence. No antigen is known for it. This entry comes from a study of beta chain features in type 1 diabetes. Of the isolated RNA, all was reverse transcribed, and so the sequenced material was expressed TCRB transcripts. Sequenced by immunoSEQ multiplex PCR; TCRdb stores in-frame clones only, minus some. The table lists 140,000 to 150,000 clones, roughly 53% of them singletons, with 0.35% to 0.5% in the top ten. Whole-study results and caveats: Any role of HLA type in TCRB rearrangement remained unresolved here.

The receptor was isolated from a man aged 18 to 35 in good health. The source material was Tregs from blood.

As DNA, the CDR3 is TGTGCCAGCAGTTTATCTCAGTTTGAAGCTTTCTTT. Its protein product is CASSLSQFEAFF. The chain employs TRBV28 and TRBJ1-1; D gene ambiguous. V shed 1 base and J shed 7 bases, with 7 bases lying between them. Germline V gene data show CDR1 as MDHEN and CDR2 as SYDVKM. This CDR3 comprises 12 residues.